The 5 T cell receptor beta chains presented below share a single source sample, sequenced in a study of T cell responses to AZD1222 COVID-19 vaccine. This table comes from immunoSEQ multiplex PCR, and its TCRdb copy is limited to in-frame clones, with some not included. The sample carries 80,000 to 90,000 clones, about nine tenths recorded once. The sequencing used peripheral blood, collected 28 days after the second AZD1222 dose. These receptors were collected from an adult who received the AZD1222 COVID-19 vaccine.

As DNA, the CDR3 is TGTGCTAGTGGTTTGGGGACCACTAGCACAGATACGCAGTATTTT. Protein sequence: CASGLGTTSTDTQYF. This chain joins TRBV12-5 and TRBJ2-3; D uncertain. Germline V gives CDR1 LGHNT, CDR2 FRNRAP. The CDR3 extends over 15 amino acids. V gave up 1 base and J gave up 0 bases, with 8 bases separating them.

This chain uses TRBV6-1 with TRBJ2-7; D unresolved. CDR3 size: 15 residues. The V end lost 3 bases, the J end lost 5 bases, and 17 bases lay between the germline ends. Germline assignment: CDR1 MNHNS and CDR2 SASEGT. DNA of the CDR3: TGTGCCAGCAGTGACGACACCTCATCTCCCCACGAGCAGTACTTC. As protein: CASSDDTSSPHEQYF.

J is TRBJ2-5 and V is TRBV7-2; D tentatively fits TRBD1 or TRBD2 (5 bases each). CDR1 is SGHTA, CDR2 FQGNSA, per germline. Trimming took 4 bases from V and 7 from J, leaving 13 bases between them. The CDR3 has 13 amino acids. The CDR3 region is CASSSDGAGTQYF. The CDR3 DNA reads TGTGCCAGCAGCTCGGATGGGGCGGGGACCCAGTACTTC. Complete variable domain (other parts from reference TRBV7-2 and TRBJ2-5): GAGVSQSPSNKVTEKGKDVELRCDPISGHTALYWYRQSLGQGLEFLIYFQGNSAPDKSGLPSDRFSAERTGGSVSTLTIQRTQQEDSAVYLCASSSDGAGTQYFGPGTRLLVL.

The CDR3 reads CASRPEGAAYNSPLHF. CDR3 sequence (DNA): TGTGCCAGTAGGCCCGAGGGGGCCGCCTATAATTCACCCCTCCACTTT. The chain employs TRBV19 and TRBJ1-6; 7 nucleotides align to TRBD1. The J segment lost 2 bases and the V segment lost 6 bases, leaving 7 bases of the junction unmatched. Germline values: CDR1 LNHDA, CDR2 SQIVND (reference sequence). This CDR3 has 16 amino acids.

The chain combines TRBV5-1 with TRBJ2-7; D is undetermined. Germline CDR1 SGHRS, CDR2 YFSETQ. V shed 0 bases and J shed 4 bases, with 11 bases lying between them. This CDR3 has 14 residues. In nucleotides, the CDR3 is TGCGCCAGCAGCTTGGCCCACAGAAAATACGAGCAGTACTTC. Translated, it gives CASSLAHRKYEQYF.